These 23 T cell receptor beta chains originate from one sample sequenced in a study of radiotherapy plus CTLA-4 blockade in lung cancer. The table came from immunoSEQ multiplex PCR; TCRdb's copy has only in-frame clones and leaves some out. The data show 65,000 to 85,000 clones, less than 85% seen once. The specimen was peripheral blood, collected from a patient treated with radiotherapy plus ipilimumab. The receptors originated from a human donor with non-small cell lung cancer whose response to radiotherapy plus ipilimumab could not be evaluated. Some clones in this sample may be carry-over from other donors' samples.

The chain links TRBV2 to TRBJ2-2; 9 bases agree with TRBD2. This CDR3 region has 17 residues. Germline assignment: CDR1 SNHLY and CDR2 FYNNEI. Trimming took 3 bases from V and 4 from J; bases not matched to a gene: 9. The CDR3 region is CASSDGAGGRVTGELFF. DNA of the CDR3: TGTGCCAGCAGTGATGGGGCGGGGGGGCGCGTCACCGGGGAGCTGTTTTTT.

This chain connects TRBV2 to TRBJ2-7, with D possibly matching TRBD2 (5 bases). This CDR3 is built from 14 residues. Trimming took off 3 bases at V and 4 bases at J, with 13 bases between the two ends. The germline V gene has CDR1 SNHLY and CDR2 FYNNEI. The CDR3 loop reads CASSDPGFKYEQYF. CDR3 bases: TGTGCCAGCAGTGATCCGGGATTTAAATACGAGCAGTACTTC.

The J gene is TRBJ2-7, the V gene TRBV28; D may be TRBD1 (5 bases). The germline V and J ends were trimmed by 3 bases and 0 bases, with 15 bases remaining between them. The CDR3 runs 16 residues. Germline V lookup: CDR1 MDHEN, CDR2 SYDVKM. The CDR3 is CASSFITGRVSYEQYF. As DNA, the CDR3 is TGTGCCAGCAGTTTCATTACAGGAAGGGTCTCCTACGAGCAGTACTTC.

The rearrangement links TRBV27 to TRBJ2-7, with D perhaps matching TRBD1 (5 bases). CDR1 MNHEY and CDR2 SMNVEV come from the germline V gene (reference sequence). V shed 5 bases and J shed 1 base, with 6 bases lying between them. CDR3 length: 12 residues. As DNA, the CDR3 is TGTGCCAGCAGTGACAGTTCCTACGAGCAGTACTTC. It encodes CASSDSSYEQYF.

This clone was detected a few times. This chain links TRBV19 with TRBJ1-2; no clear D. The CDR3 is 14 amino acids. From germline, CDR1 is LNHDA and CDR2 SQIVND (reference sequence). V dropped 1 base and J dropped 8 bases, with 14 bases sitting between them. CDR3 residues: CASSIVGGMEGYTF. In DNA form, the CDR3 reads TGTGCCAGTAGTATAGTCGGCGGGATGGAGGGCTACACCTTC.

The chain is built from TRBV11-2 and TRBJ2-7, with 8 positions matching TRBD1. The CDR3 has 15 residues. With 5 bases clipped from V and 3 bases from J, the junction kept 9 bases outside the gene matches. Per the germline V gene, CDR1 is SGHAT and CDR2 is FQNNGV. CDR3 nucleotides: TGTGCCAGCAGCCACCCACGACAGGGGAACTACGAGCAGTACTTC. Protein product: CASSHPRQGNYEQYF. Full variable domain (outside the CDR3, taken from reference TRBV11-2 and TRBJ2-7): EAGVAQSPRYKIIEKRQSVAFWCNPISGHATLYWYQQILGQGPKLLIQFQNNGVVDDSQLPKDRFSAERLKGVDSTLKIQPAKLEDSAVYLCASSHPRQGNYEQYFGPGTRLTVT.

The V and J genes are TRBV5-1 and TRBJ1-5, with D possibly matching TRBD1 (5 bases). The CDR3 totals 14 residues. Trimming cost V 3 bases and J 3 bases, with 10 bases left between them. Germline V gives CDR1 SGHRS, CDR2 YFSETQ. Here the CDR3 DNA reads TGCGCCAGCAGCTACGACAGCTTCAATCAGCCCCAGCATTTT. It codes for CASSYDSFNQPQHF.

The sample holds a few counts of this clone. This rearrangement joins TRBV30 to TRBJ1-4; unclear D gene. V dropped 5 bases and J dropped 1 base, with 14 bases sitting between them. The CDR3 runs to 15 residues. The V gene's germline CDR1 is GTSNPN and CDR2 SVGIG (reference sequence). The CDR3 here is CAWGRTGVTNEKLFF. In nucleotides, the CDR3 is TGTGCCTGGGGACGAACCGGGGTAACTAATGAAAAACTGTTTTTT.

The rearrangement links TRBV10-3 to TRBJ2-1; TRBD2 matches 8 bases. The germline gives CDR1 ENHRY, CDR2 SYGVKD. CDR3 length: 15 amino acids. The V and J ends lost 6 bases and 5 bases, in that order; junction bases with no gene match: 9. CDR3 coding DNA: TGTGCCATCAGCCAGGCTCGGGGGGGCCACAATGAGCAGTTCTTC. Encoded protein: CAISQARGGHNEQFF.

The chain has TRBV5-1 and TRBJ1-1; 8 nucleotides align to TRBD1. The trim removed 4 bases at V and 5 bases at J, leaving 7 bases unmatched. Germline-derived CDR1 and CDR2 are SGHRS and YFSETQ. This CDR3 is 14 amino acids long. The CDR3 DNA sequence: TGCGCCAGCAGCCTCCAAGACAGGGGTACTGAAGCTTTCTTT. Translated, it gives CASSLQDRGTEAFF.

This clone was recorded once. This rearrangement joins TRBV5-1 to TRBJ2-5, with 9 bases lining up with TRBD2. Germline V gene lookup returns CDR1 SGHRS and CDR2 YFSETQ. This CDR3 is built from 15 residues. V was pared by 1 base and J by 2 bases, with 3 bases of the junction left unmatched. The chain's CDR3 is CASSLTAGGQETQYF. The CDR3 nucleotides are TGCGCCAGCAGCTTGACAGCGGGGGGACAAGAGACCCAGTACTTC.

The V gene is TRBV5-4, the J gene TRBJ2-1; 12 bases agree with TRBD2. After removal of 4 bases from V and 2 bases from J, the junction contained 1 base not matched to a gene. The CDR3 totals 15 residues. CDR1 and CDR2 (germline): SGHNT, YYREEE (reference sequence). CDR3 in amino acids: CASSLAGGAYNEQFF. In nucleotides, the CDR3 is TGTGCCAGCAGCCTAGCGGGGGGGGCCTACAATGAGCAGTTCTTC.

This clone turned up a few times. This sequence joins TRBV28 and TRBJ1-1; D remains ambiguous. The length of the CDR3 is 12 residues. Trimming shortened V by 7 bases and J by 3 bases, and 9 bases separated the two germline ends. From germline, CDR1 is MDHEN and CDR2 SYDVKM. DNA of the CDR3: TGTGCCAGCACCCGGCGGGACACTGAAGCTTTCTTT. As protein: CASTRRDTEAFF.

This clone was recorded only once. The chain carries TRBV15 and TRBJ2-7, with D perhaps TRBD1 (8 bases). CDR1 and CDR2 from the germline V gene are LNHNV and YYDKDF (reference sequence). The V end lost 8 bases, the J end lost 2 bases, and 22 bases lay between the germline ends. The CDR3 runs 16 residues. CDR3 amino acids: CATALQGAGVTYEQYF. The CDR3 bases are TGTGCCACCGCTCTTCAGGGGGCGGGGGTGACCTACGAGCAGTACTTC.

This sequence joins TRBV4-1 and TRBJ2-7; 7 positions match TRBD1. With V trimmed by 5 bases and J by 1 base, 5 bases remained unmatched. Germline CDR1 and CDR2: MGHRA and YSYEKL. This CDR3 has 14 residues. CDR3 loop: CASSMRTGSYEQYF. CDR3 sequence (DNA): TGCGCCAGCAGCATGCGGACAGGTTCCTACGAGCAGTACTTC.

This chain uses TRBV28 with TRBJ2-2; TRBD2 matches 7 bases. Unmatched junction bases numbered 6, after V lost 7 bases and J lost 1 base. Germline V gene data show CDR1 as MDHEN and CDR2 as SYDVKM. The CDR3 runs 15 residues. In DNA form, the CDR3 reads TGTGCCAGCAAGCGGGGTAGGATGAACACCGGGGAGCTGTTTTTT. This translates into CASKRGRMNTGELFF.

The V and J genes are TRBV7-6 and TRBJ1-1, with 11 positions matching TRBD1. The CDR3 is 16 amino acids. With V trimmed by 4 bases and J by 4 bases, 8 bases remained unmatched. The germline V gene has CDR1 SGHVS and CDR2 FNYEAQ. Written as DNA, the CDR3 is TGTGCCAGCAGCTCCTGGACAGGGGGCGTCGGCACTGAAGCTTTCTTT. This sequence encodes CASSSWTGGVGTEAFF.

V is TRBV7-6 and J is TRBJ1-4; D remains ambiguous. V dropped 5 bases and J dropped 3 bases, with 16 bases sitting between them. Germline CDR1 and CDR2: SGHVS and FNYEAQ. The CDR3 has 16 amino acids. The CDR3 is CASSPIRRESNEKLFF. The CDR3 DNA sequence: TGTGCCAGCAGCCCCATTAGGAGGGAATCTAATGAAAAACTGTTTTTT.

Regarding this clone: The same CDR3 can be traced to other DNA sequences in this sample. The chain is built from TRBV9 and TRBJ2-7; TRBD1 is a possible D gene (5 bases). The germline V and J ends were trimmed by 1 base and 5 bases, with 10 bases remaining between them. The germline gives CDR1 SGDLS, CDR2 YYNGEE. The CDR3 has 13 amino acids. The CDR3 DNA is TGTGCCAGCAGCGTACAGGGTAGCCACGAGCAGTACTTC. Amino acid sequence: CASSVQGSHEQYF.

CDR3 coding DNA: TGCGCCAGCAGCTTAGGGGATAACACTGAAGCTTTCTTT. As protein: CASSLGDNTEAFF. V gene TRBV5-1 combines with J gene TRBJ1-1; perhaps TRBD1 as D (5 bases). The CDR3 is made up of 13 amino acids. The V and J ends lost 2 bases and 2 bases respectively, with 7 bases between them. Germline V gene lookup returns CDR1 SGHRS and CDR2 YFSETQ.

This chain uses TRBV6-1 with TRBJ1-1; 7 positions agree with TRBD1. V shed 7 bases and J 4 bases; nucleotides not matched to a gene: 6. This CDR3 region has 13 residues. Germline loops: CDR1 MNHNS, CDR2 SASEGT. The CDR3 coding sequence is TGTGCCAGCACCTCAGGGGGAGGCACTGAAGCTTTCTTT. Protein: CASTSGGGTEAFF.

The chain links TRBV7-9 to TRBJ1-2, with 7 positions matching TRBD1. This CDR3 has 13 amino acids. Germline V gene lookup returns CDR1 SEHNR and CDR2 FQNEAQ (reference sequence). With V trimmed by 8 bases and J by 4 bases, 7 bases remained unmatched. CDR3 bases: TGTGCCAGCCCGCTACAGGGGATCTATGGCTACACCTTC. It encodes CASPLQGIYGYTF.

This clone was observed a handful of times. The V and J genes are TRBV2 and TRBJ1-4, with D maybe TRBD1 (6 bases). The CDR3 sequence is 15 residues long. CDR1 and CDR2 (germline): SNHLY, FYNNEI. V was clipped by 6 bases and J by 7 bases, with 18 bases between them. In nucleotides, the CDR3 is TGTGCCAGCAGCGATTCGTCGGGGGGGGCTGAAAAACTGTTTTTT. This encodes CASSDSSGGAEKLFF.